This T cell receptor beta chain derives from a study of breast tumors, draining lymph nodes, adjacent tissues (dated by TCRdb to 2015 to 2016). Study-wide context: In breast cancer patients, the study compared the TCR beta repertoires of tumor, adjacent nontumor tissue and axillary lymph nodes. In human breast cancer, the study set out to evaluate how tumor, surrounding tissue and draining lymph node repertoires relate to one another and whether T cells may move between these sites.

Results the study describes overall, beyond this receptor: The conclusion that tumor T cells originate in lymph nodes was presented as consistent with a hypothesis rather than as directly demonstrated. A scenario in which most tumor T cells derive from the lymph node and then expand within tumor tissue was judged to be consistent with the data. In luminal-like breast cancer, tumor and nontumor tissue repertoires resembled each other significantly more than in basal-like breast cancer. T-cell repertoire diversity in tumors was found to be lower than in lymph nodes but higher than in nontumor tissue, and preferential V and J gene usage was observed.

Many counts were recorded for this clonotype. Its antigen specificity is not known. The sample holds no much larger clone one base away, and base qualities are not on file. Lymph node samples were obtained from the axillary draining lymph nodes of breast cancer patients. The CDR3 runs 15 residues from the cysteine to the phenylalanine. Only the CDR3 part of the read is kept: 45 bases, read in frame from the first base. Relative to germline, V is 4 bases shorter and J is 4 bases shorter, with 16 bases between their ends. CDR1 is given as SGHTS and CDR2 as YDEGEE, both from the germline V gene. Instrument used: Illumina HiSeq 2000. Multiplex PCR amplification was used to generate the TCR beta chain libraries. High-throughput sequencing was used to analyze the amplified TCR beta chain products. TCRdb reran the public reads through fastp at Q25 and MiXCR, keeping productive beta chains. Each record represents a unique CDR3 protein, reported with the most common genes and DNA among its rows. This sample lists about 130,000 distinct CDR3 sequences; around 22% were detected once. Together, the top ten hold roughly 2.7% of the sample.

Recombination linked TRBV5-8 to TRBJ2-3, with TRBD1 perhaps the D gene, on 6 matching bases. What was sequenced was axillary lymph node tissue. The sequence was obtained from a female donor with breast cancer. Some clones in this sample may be carry-over from other donors' samples. The DNA reads TGTGCCAGCAGCGAAGAACAGGGTGCAGCAGATACGCAGTATTTT. Its protein reads: CASSEEQGAADTQYF.